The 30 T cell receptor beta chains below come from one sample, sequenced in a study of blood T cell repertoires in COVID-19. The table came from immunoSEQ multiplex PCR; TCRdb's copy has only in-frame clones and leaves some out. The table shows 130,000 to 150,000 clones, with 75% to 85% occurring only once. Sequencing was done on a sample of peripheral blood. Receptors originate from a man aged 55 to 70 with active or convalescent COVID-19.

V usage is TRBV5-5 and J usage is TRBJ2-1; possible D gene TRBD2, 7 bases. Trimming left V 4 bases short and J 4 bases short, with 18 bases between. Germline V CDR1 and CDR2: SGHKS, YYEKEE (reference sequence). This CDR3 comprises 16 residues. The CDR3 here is CASSHLRGGSYNEQFF. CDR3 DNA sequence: TGTGCCAGCAGCCACCTTAGGGGGGGATCTTACAATGAGCAGTTCTTC. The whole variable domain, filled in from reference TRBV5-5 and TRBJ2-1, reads DAGVTQSPTHLIKTRGQQVTLRCSPISGHKSVSWYQQVLGQGPQFIFQYYEKEERGRGNFPDRFSARQFPNYSSELNVNALLLGDSALYLCASSHLRGGSYNEQFFGPGTRLTVL.

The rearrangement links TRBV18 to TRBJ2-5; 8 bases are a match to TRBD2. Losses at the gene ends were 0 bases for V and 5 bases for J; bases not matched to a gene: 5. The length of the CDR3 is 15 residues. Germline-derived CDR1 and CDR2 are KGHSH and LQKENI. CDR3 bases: TGTGCCAGCTCACCACCCGAGACTAGCGCGGAGACCCAGTACTTC. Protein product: CASSPPETSAETQYF. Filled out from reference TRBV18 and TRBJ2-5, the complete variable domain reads NAGVMQNPRHLVRRRGQEARLRCSPMKGHSHVYWYRQLPEEGLKFMVYLQKENIIDESGMPKERFSAEFPKEGPSILRIQQVVRGDSAAYFCASSPPETSAETQYFGPGTRLLVL.

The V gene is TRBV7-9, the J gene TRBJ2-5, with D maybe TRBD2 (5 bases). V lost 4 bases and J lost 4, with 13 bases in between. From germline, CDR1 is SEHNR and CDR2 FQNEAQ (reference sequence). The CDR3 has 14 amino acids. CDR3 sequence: CASSYSRGLETQYF. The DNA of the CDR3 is TGTGCCAGCAGCTATAGTCGGGGTTTAGAGACCCAGTACTTC.

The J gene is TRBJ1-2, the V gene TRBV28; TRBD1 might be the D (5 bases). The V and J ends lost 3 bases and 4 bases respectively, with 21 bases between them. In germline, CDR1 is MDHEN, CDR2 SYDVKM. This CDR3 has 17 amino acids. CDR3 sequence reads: CASSLNSATTAAYGYTF. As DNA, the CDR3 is TGTGCCAGCAGTTTGAACTCCGCAACGACAGCAGCCTATGGCTACACCTTC.

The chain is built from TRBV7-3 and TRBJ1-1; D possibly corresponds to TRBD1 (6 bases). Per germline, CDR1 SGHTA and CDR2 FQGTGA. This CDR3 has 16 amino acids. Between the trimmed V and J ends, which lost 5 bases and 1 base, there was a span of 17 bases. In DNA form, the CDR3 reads TGTGCCAGCAGCCCTGCGGAGGAGACAGGGAACACTGAAGCTTTCTTT. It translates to CASSPAEETGNTEAFF.

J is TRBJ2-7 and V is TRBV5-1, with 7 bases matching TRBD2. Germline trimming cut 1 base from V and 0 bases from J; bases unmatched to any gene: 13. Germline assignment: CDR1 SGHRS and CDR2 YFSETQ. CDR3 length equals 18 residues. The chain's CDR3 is CASSLSMGGRALSYEQYF. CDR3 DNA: TGCGCCAGCAGCTTGAGTATGGGCGGGAGAGCCCTCTCCTACGAGCAGTACTTC.

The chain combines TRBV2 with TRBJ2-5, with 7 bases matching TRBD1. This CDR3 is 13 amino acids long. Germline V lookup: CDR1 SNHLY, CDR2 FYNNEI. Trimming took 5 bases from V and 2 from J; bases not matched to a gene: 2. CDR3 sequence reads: CASSTGDQETQYF. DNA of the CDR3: TGTGCCAGCAGTACAGGGGATCAAGAGACCCAGTACTTC.

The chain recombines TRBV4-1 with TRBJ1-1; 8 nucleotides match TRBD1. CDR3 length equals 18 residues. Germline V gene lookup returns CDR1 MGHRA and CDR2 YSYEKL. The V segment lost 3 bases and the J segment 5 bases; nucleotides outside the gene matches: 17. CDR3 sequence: CASSQLFSGGRGRTEAFF. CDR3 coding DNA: TGCGCCAGCAGCCAGTTATTCTCTGGGGGCAGGGGGCGGACTGAAGCTTTCTTT.

The CDR3: CASSPPTGQETQYF. The CDR3 DNA reads TGTGCCAGCAGTCCCCCCACCGGGCAAGAGACCCAGTACTTC. The chain employs TRBV28 and TRBJ2-5; D is unclear. Trimming cost V 5 bases and J 2 bases, with 12 bases left between them. This CDR3 has 14 amino acids. Germline CDR1 MDHEN, CDR2 SYDVKM.

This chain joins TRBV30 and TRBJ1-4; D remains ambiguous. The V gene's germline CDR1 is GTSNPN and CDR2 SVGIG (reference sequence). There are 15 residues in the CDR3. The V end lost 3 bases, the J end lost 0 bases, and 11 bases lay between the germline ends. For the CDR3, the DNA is TGTGCCTGGAGCCCTAAATTAACAACTAATGAAAAACTGTTTTTT. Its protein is CAWSPKLTTNEKLFF. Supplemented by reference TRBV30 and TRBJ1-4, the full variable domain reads SQTIHQWPATLVQPVGSPLSLECTVEGTSNPNLYWYRQAAGRGLQLLFYSVGIGQISSEVPQNLSASRPQDRQFILSSKKLLLSDSGFYLCAWSPKLTTNEKLFFGSGTQLSVL.

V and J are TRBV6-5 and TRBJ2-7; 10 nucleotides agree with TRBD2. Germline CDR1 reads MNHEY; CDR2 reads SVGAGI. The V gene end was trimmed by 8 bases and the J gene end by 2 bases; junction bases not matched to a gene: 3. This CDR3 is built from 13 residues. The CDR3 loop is CASGSGRAYEQYF. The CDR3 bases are TGTGCCAGCGGAAGCGGGAGGGCCTACGAGCAGTACTTC.

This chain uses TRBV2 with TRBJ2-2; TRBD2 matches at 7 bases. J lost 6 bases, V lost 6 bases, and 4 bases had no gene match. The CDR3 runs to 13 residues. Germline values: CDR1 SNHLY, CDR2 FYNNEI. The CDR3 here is CASRGEGPGELFF. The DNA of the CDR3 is TGTGCCAGCAGGGGGGAGGGGCCCGGGGAGCTGTTTTTT.

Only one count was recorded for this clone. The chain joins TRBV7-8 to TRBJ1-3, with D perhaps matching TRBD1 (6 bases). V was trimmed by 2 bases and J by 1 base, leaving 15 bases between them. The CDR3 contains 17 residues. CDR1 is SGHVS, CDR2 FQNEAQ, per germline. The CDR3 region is CASSLRRLQGSGNTIYF. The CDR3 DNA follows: TGTGCCAGCAGCTTAAGGCGGTTGCAGGGGTCTGGAAACACCATATATTTT.

CDR3 protein: CASSLDPGTGSYEQYF. Here the CDR3 DNA reads TGTGCCAGCAGCCTAGACCCCGGGACAGGGTCCTACGAGCAGTACTTC. The chain combines TRBV9 with TRBJ2-7, with 9 bases fitting TRBD1. Germline V gene sequence: CDR1 SGDLS, CDR2 YYNGEE. The CDR3 covers 16 residues. J was trimmed by 1 base and V by 4 bases; bases with no gene match: 9.

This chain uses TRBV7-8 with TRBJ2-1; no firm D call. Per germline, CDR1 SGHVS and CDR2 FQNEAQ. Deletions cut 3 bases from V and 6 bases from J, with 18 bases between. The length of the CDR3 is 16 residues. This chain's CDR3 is CASSFPPGHSVNEQFF. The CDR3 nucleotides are TGTGCCAGCAGCTTCCCGCCAGGCCATTCGGTCAATGAGCAGTTCTTC.

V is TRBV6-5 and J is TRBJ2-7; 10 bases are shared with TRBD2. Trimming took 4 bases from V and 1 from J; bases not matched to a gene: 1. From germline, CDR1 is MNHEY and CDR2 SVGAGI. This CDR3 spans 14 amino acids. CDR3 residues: CASSWTSGSYEQYF. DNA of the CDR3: TGTGCCAGCAGTTGGACTAGCGGTTCCTACGAGCAGTACTTC.

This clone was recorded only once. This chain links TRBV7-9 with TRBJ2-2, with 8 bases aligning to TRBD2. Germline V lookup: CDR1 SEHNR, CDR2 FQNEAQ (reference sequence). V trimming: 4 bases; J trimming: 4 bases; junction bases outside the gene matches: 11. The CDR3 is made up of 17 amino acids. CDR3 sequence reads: CASSSKVGRAGTGELFF. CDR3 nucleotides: TGTGCCAGCAGCTCTAAGGTCGGGAGGGCCGGCACCGGGGAGCTGTTTTTT. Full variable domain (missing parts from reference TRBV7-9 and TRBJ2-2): DTGVSQNPRHKITKRGQNVTFRCDPISEHNRLYWYRQTLGQGPEFLTYFQNEAQLEKSRLLSDRFSAERPKGSFSTLEIQRTEQGDSAMYLCASSSKVGRAGTGELFFGEGSRLTVL.

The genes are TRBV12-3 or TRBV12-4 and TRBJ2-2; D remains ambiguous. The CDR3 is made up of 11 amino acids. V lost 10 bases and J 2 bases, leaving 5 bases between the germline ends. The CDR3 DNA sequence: TGTGCCACCACAAACACCGGGGAGCTGTTTTTT. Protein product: CATTNTGELFF.

DNA of the CDR3: TGTGCCAGCAGTTTACCGGGACTCTGGGACACTGAAGCTTTCTTT. Amino acid sequence: CASSLPGLWDTEAFF. The rearrangement uses TRBV28 and TRBJ1-1, with a possible D match to TRBD1 (5 bases). Trimming removed 2 bases from V and 3 bases from J, with 13 bases in between. Germline CDR1 reads MDHEN; CDR2 reads SYDVKM. The length of the CDR3 is 15 residues.

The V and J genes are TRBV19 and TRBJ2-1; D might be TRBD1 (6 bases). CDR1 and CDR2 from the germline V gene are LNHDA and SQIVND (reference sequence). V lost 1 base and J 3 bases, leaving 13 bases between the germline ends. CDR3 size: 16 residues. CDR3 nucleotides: TGTGCCAGTAGTATAGCCCGACAGGCGCGCTACAATGAGCAGTTCTTC. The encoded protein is CASSIARQARYNEQFF.

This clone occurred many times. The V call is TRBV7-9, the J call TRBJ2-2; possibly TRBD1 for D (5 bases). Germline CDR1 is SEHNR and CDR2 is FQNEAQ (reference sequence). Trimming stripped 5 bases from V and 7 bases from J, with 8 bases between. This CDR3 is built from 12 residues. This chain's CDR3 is CASSTDSGELFF. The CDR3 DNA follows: TGTGCCAGCAGCACCGACAGCGGGGAGCTGTTTTTT.

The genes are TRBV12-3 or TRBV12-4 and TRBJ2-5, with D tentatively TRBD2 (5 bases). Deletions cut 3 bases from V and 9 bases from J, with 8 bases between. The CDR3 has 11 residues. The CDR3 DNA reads TGTGCCAGCAGTTTTATCGGGGCCCAGTACTTC. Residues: CASSFIGAQYF.

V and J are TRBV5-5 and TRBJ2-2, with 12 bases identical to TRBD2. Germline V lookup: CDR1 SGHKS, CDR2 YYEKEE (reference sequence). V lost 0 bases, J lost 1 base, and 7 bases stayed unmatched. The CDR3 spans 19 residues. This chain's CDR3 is CASSLDRTSGKGNTGELFF. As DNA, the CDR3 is TGTGCCAGCAGCTTGGATCGGACTAGCGGGAAGGGGAACACCGGGGAGCTGTTTTTT.

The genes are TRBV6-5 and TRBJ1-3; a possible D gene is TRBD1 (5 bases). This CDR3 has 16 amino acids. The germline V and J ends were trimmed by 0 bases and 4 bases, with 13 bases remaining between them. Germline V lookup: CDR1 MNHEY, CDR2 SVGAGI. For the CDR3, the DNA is TGTGCCAGCAGTTACTCGAGGCTAGGGGCAGGAAACACCATATATTTT. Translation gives CASSYSRLGAGNTIYF.

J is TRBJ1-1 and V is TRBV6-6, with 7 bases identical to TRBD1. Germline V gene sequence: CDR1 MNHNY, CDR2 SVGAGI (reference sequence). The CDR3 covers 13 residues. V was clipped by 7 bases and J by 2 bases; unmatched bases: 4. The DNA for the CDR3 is TGTGCCAGCAACCGGGACAGTAACACTGAAGCTTTCTTT. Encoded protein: CASNRDSNTEAFF.

CDR3 sequence: CATSRARGRGYEEQYF. The CDR3 DNA sequence: TGTGCCACCAGCAGAGCCAGGGGGCGCGGTTATGAGGAGCAGTACTTC. This chain connects TRBV15 to TRBJ2-7, with 8 bases matching TRBD1. This CDR3 is built from 16 residues. Unmatched junction bases numbered 12, after V lost 1 base and J lost 7 bases. The germline V gene encodes CDR1 LNHNV and CDR2 YYDKDF (reference sequence).

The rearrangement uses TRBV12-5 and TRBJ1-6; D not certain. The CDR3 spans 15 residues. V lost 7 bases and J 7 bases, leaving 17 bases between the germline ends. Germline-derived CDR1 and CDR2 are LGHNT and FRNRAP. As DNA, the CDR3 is TGTGCTAGTGTCGAATACCGGGGTGAAAATTCACCCCTCCACTTT. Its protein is CASVEYRGENSPLHF.

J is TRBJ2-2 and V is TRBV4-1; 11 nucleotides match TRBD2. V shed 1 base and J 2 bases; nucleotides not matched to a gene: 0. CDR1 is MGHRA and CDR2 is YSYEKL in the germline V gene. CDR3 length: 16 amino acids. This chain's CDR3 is CASSQGLAGNTGELFF. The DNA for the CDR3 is TGCGCCAGCAGCCAAGGACTAGCGGGAAACACCGGGGAGCTGTTTTTT.

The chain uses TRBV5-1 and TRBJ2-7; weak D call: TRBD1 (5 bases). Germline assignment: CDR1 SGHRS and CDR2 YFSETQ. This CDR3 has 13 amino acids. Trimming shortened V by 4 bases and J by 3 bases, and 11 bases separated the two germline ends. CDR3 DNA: TGCGCCAGCAGCCCGTTAGGGGACTACGAGCAGTACTTC. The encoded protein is CASSPLGDYEQYF.

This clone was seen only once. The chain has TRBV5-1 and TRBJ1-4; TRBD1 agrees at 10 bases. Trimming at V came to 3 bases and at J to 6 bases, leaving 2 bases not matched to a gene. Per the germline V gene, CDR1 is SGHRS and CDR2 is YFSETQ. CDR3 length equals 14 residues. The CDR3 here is CASSSGTGDEKLFF. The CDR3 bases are TGCGCCAGCAGCTCCGGGACAGGGGATGAAAAACTGTTTTTT.